This T cell receptor beta chain was documented in a study of blood T cell repertoires in COVID-19. Profiling relied on immunoSEQ multiplex PCR, and the TCRdb table lists in-frame clones only, not all of them. The sample carries tens of thousands of clones, approximately 84% recorded once. V was clipped by 5 bases and J by 9 bases; unmatched bases: 12. CDR1 and CDR2 from the germline V gene are SGHTA and FQGNSA. The CDR3 consists of 16 residues. This chain connects TRBV7-2 to TRBJ1-6, with TRBD1 matching 8 bases. Sequenced material: peripheral blood. This clonotype was sampled from a man between 65 and 79 years old with active COVID-19. The CDR3 nucleotides read TGTGCCAGCAGCCTACTCCCAGGGGGCGAGGGTTCACCCCTCCACTTT. It translates to CASSLLPGGEGSPLHF.